Listed here are 5 T cell receptor beta chains from one sample, sequenced in a study of early T cells in non-severe SARS-CoV-2 infection. TCRdb redid the calling of the 5' RACE reads with MiXCR, one entry per CDR3 protein. The table shows tens of thousands of distinct CDR3 sequences, with about 12% occurring only once. Sequenced: whole blood. Receptors were obtained from an adult who was a healthcare worker with PCR-confirmed SARS-CoV-2 infection or an uninfected control (not recorded which).

The V and J genes are TRBV7-2 and TRBJ1-1; weak D call: TRBD1 (6 bases). The V gene's germline CDR1 is SGHTA and CDR2 FQGNSA. The length of the CDR3 is 15 residues. V lost 5 bases to trimming and J lost 2 bases, with 15 bases between them. CDR3 nucleotides: TGTGCCAGCAGCCTAGGACAGTCAGTTAACACTGAAGCTTTCTTT. Translating it yields CASSLGQSVNTEAFF.

This clonotype appeared a few times. The gene calls are TRBV20-1 and TRBJ2-3; TRBD2 matches 10 bases. CDR1 is DFQATT, CDR2 SNEGSKA, per germline (reference sequence). Trimming took 5 bases from V and 2 from J; bases not matched to a gene: 4. CDR3 length: 14 amino acids. As DNA, the CDR3 is TGCAGTGCTCCACTAGCGGGAAACACAGATACGCAGTATTTT. This sequence encodes CSAPLAGNTDTQYF.

This clonotype appeared a few times. The chain joins TRBV6-2 or TRBV6-3 to TRBJ2-7, with unresolved D. V was shortened by 2 bases and J by 6 bases, with 5 bases between the two germline ends. The CDR3 has 11 residues. The V gene's germline CDR1 is MNHEY and CDR2 SVGEGT. CDR3 nucleotide sequence: TGTGCCAGCAGTTACGTGGGCGAGCAGTACTTC. This translates into CASSYVGEQYF.

This clonotype was detected ten times or more. The chain carries TRBV18 and TRBJ1-2, with D possibly being TRBD1 (5 bases). CDR3 length equals 13 residues. Trimming took 0 bases from V and 6 from J, leaving 8 bases between them. Germline V gives CDR1 KGHSH, CDR2 LQKENI. CDR3 region: CASSPPVGDGYTF. The CDR3 nucleotides read TGTGCCAGCTCACCACCGGTGGGGGATGGCTACACCTTC.

This clonotype was seen a handful of times. The genes are TRBV20-1 and TRBJ2-6; D is ambiguous. Trimming removed 2 bases at V and 0 bases at J, with 5 bases between. The germline V gene has CDR1 DFQATT and CDR2 SNEGSKA (reference sequence). The CDR3 length is 14 residues. The CDR3 is CSARSDSGANVLTF. As DNA, the CDR3 is TGCAGTGCTAGATCAGACTCTGGGGCCAACGTCCTGACTTTC.